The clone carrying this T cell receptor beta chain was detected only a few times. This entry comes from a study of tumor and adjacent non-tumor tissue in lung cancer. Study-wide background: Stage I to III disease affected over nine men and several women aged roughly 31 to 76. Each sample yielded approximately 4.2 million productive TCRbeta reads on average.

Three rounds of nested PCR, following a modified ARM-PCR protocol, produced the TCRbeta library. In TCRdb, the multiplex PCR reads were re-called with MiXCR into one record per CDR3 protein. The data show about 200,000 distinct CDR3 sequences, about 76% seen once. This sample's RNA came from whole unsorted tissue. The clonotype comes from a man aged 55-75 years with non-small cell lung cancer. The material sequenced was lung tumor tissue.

CDR3 in DNA: TGTGCCAGCAGTCCCCAGGTCAGGCTATTGTTCTTT. Translated: CASSPQVRLLFF. The chain has TRBV28 and TRBJ1-1; D remains unclear. The CDR3 length is 12 residues. V gave up 5 bases and J gave up 14 bases, with 18 bases separating them. Germline V gives CDR1 MDHEN, CDR2 SYDVKM.